This T cell receptor beta chain was identified during a study of blood T cell repertoires in COVID-19. TCRdb's table, derived via immunoSEQ multiplex PCR, lists solely in-frame clones and lacks some. The data hold roughly 320,000 clones, with 90% to 95% observed a single time. CDR3 length: 12 amino acids. Trimming removed 3 bases from V and 4 bases from J, with 3 bases in between. Per the germline V gene, CDR1 is LNHNV and CDR2 is YYDKDF (reference sequence). The source material was PBMCs or T cells enriched from blood (not recorded which). The chain recombines TRBV15 with TRBJ1-4; D remains unclear. The sequence was collected from a woman younger than 45 who had been exposed to COVID-19. Written as DNA, the CDR3 is TGTGCCACCAGCAGTCTTAATGAAAAACTGTTTTTT. It translates to CATSSLNEKLFF.